Below are 23 T cell receptor beta chains sequenced from a single sample in a study of CXCR3-negative and CXCR3-positive naive CD8 T cells. Libraries of TRB cDNA were made by 5' RACE and carried UMIs. TCRdb re-called the 5' RACE reads; one entry per CDR3 protein, DNA not given. In all, the sample yields 60,000 to 65,000 distinct CDR3 sequences. Broader study findings: Naive cells that were CXCR3-positive had more hydrophobic TRB CDR3s (compared with CXCR3-negative naive cells).

These receptors have no known antigen. Input material: naive CXCR3+ CD8+ T cells from blood. Noted subset: CD45RO-CCR7+CD27+CD95- naive CD8+ T cells expressing CXCR3 (TNR3+). The receptors come from a human donor in good health. Some clones in this sample may be carry-over from other donors' samples.

CDR3 sequence reads: CASSPGTGVLYEQYF. The chain joins TRBV7-3 to TRBJ2-7; TCRdb names TRBD1, which stays unverified in the absence of DNA. This CDR3 comprises 15 residues. Germline CDR1 reads SGHTA; CDR2 reads FQGTGA. Complete variable domain (other parts from reference TRBV7-3 and TRBJ2-7): GAGVSQTPSNKVTEKGKYVELRCDPISGHTALYWYRQSLGQGPEFLIYFQGTGAADDSGLPNDRFFAVRPEGSVSTLKIQRTERGDSAVYLCASSPGTGVLYEQYFGPGTRLTVT.

This chain connects TRBV6-4 to TRBJ2-2. Looked up from germline, CDR1 is MRHNA and CDR2 is SNTAGT. The CDR3 is made up of 15 amino acids. CDR3 amino acids: CASSDSGKPTGELFF.

The V call is TRBV29-1, the J call TRBJ2-7. CDR3 length: 11 residues. Germline CDR1 is SQVTM and CDR2 is ANQGSEA. CDR3 in amino acids: CSVGNSYEQYF.

The CDR3 sequence: CASSDGRGPTYEQYF. The chain couples TRBV4-1 to TRBJ2-7; lacking DNA, the TRBD1 call made by TCRdb goes unchecked. The length of the CDR3 is 15 residues. Germline assignment: CDR1 MGHRA and CDR2 YSYEKL.

This chain joins TRBV28 and TRBJ2-3; there is no DNA to check the TCRdb D call of TRBD1. The V gene's germline CDR1 is MDHEN and CDR2 SYDVKM. This CDR3 is built from 16 residues. CDR3 sequence reads: CASSLRSRGFTDTQYF.

V is TRBV11-2 and J is TRBJ2-7; checking the TCRdb D call of TRBD1 is not possible without DNA. CDR1 and CDR2 from the germline V gene are SGHAT and FQNNGV. The CDR3 is 15 residues long. The CDR3 sequence is CASSPWVGTTYEQYF.

The V gene is TRBV4-3, the J gene TRBJ1-2; the D call from TCRdb, TRBD1, cannot be confirmed without DNA. The CDR3 consists of 14 residues. Germline V CDR1 and CDR2: LGHNA, YSLEER. The CDR3 loop is CASSLDRFNYGYTF.

The chain employs TRBV7-9 and TRBJ2-5; absent DNA, TCRdb's TRBD1 call cannot be checked. The V gene's germline CDR1 is SEHNR and CDR2 FQNEAQ (reference sequence). This CDR3 is built from 18 residues. CDR3 loop: CASSLLQRQALYQETQYF.

The chain combines TRBV7-8 with TRBJ2-1; TCRdb proposes TRBD1, but this gene call is untestable without DNA. This CDR3 is built from 16 residues. Germline V gene sequence: CDR1 SGHVS, CDR2 FQNEAQ. The CDR3 protein is CASSLGQGRAYNEQFF.

CDR3 region: CSVVWGETQYF. The genes are TRBV29-1 and TRBJ2-5. Germline CDR1 reads SQVTM; CDR2 reads ANQGSEA. This CDR3 region has 11 residues.

V and J are TRBV7-2 and TRBJ1-5; the TRBD1 assignment by TCRdb is unverifiable without DNA. This CDR3 is built from 17 residues. The germline V gene has CDR1 SGHTA and CDR2 FQGNSA. The CDR3 spells CASSPTSTAYSNQPQHF.

The genes are TRBV4-3 and TRBJ1-1. Germline values: CDR1 LGHNA, CDR2 YSLEER. The CDR3 spans 15 residues. This CDR3 reads CASSQYSNLNTEAFF.

The rearrangement joins TRBV29-1 to TRBJ2-7; TCRdb calls TRBD1, which cannot be checked without DNA. The CDR3 totals 12 residues. Per the germline V gene, CDR1 is SQVTM and CDR2 is ANQGSEA. CDR3 sequence: CSVDTGRYEQYF.

V and J are TRBV21-1 and TRBJ2-1; the D call of TRBD1 rests on TCRdb alone, since no DNA is present to check it. TRBV21-1 is termed a pseudogene. CDR3 size: 15 residues. CDR3 residues: CASSKAADRYNEQFF.

The chain recombines TRBV20-1 with TRBJ1-1. This CDR3 is 11 amino acids long. Germline V gene data show CDR1 as DFQATT and CDR2 as SNEGSKA (reference sequence). The CDR3 region is CSAGRDAEAFF.

The chain employs TRBV6-2 or TRBV6-3 and TRBJ2-2; lacking DNA, the TRBD1 call made by TCRdb goes unchecked. The germline CDR1 and CDR2 sequences are MNHEY and SVGEGT. This CDR3 has 18 amino acids. The CDR3 loop is CASSYSPGRRWKAGELFF.

The CDR3 sequence: CASSLTGEAEAFF. V usage is TRBV7-9 and J usage is TRBJ1-1; TCRdb selects TRBD1, and the lack of DNA leaves this call unchecked. The CDR3 is 13 amino acids. Germline assignment: CDR1 SEHNR and CDR2 FQNEAQ (reference sequence).

The rearrangement links TRBV20-1 to TRBJ1-1. The length of the CDR3 is 13 residues. The V gene's germline CDR1 is DFQATT and CDR2 SNEGSKA (reference sequence). CDR3 in amino acids: CSASSGGATEAFF.

V usage is TRBV29-1 and J usage is TRBJ2-1. The germline gives CDR1 SQVTM, CDR2 ANQGSEA. The CDR3 runs 14 residues. CDR3 in amino acids: CSVEDPGAPNEQFF.

V usage is TRBV29-1 and J usage is TRBJ1-2; no DNA is available, so the TRBD1 call from TCRdb remains unchecked. There are 15 residues in the CDR3. Germline loops: CDR1 SQVTM, CDR2 ANQGSEA. CDR3 residues: CSGLGTGTGGDGYTF.

The chain employs TRBV29-1 and TRBJ2-1; the D gene TCRdb calls, TRBD1, cannot be checked with no DNA. The CDR3 loop spans 17 amino acids. The V gene's germline CDR1 is SQVTM and CDR2 ANQGSEA. CDR3 in amino acids: CSVTNTGDGEAYNEQFF.

This chain connects TRBV21-1 to TRBJ2-5; absent DNA, TCRdb's TRBD2 call cannot be checked. TRBV21-1 is listed as a pseudogene. This CDR3 has 15 residues. The CDR3 region is CASSKVSGDRETQYF.

V gene TRBV7-9 combines with J gene TRBJ2-1; the TCRdb D gene call, TRBD1, has no DNA to confirm it. This CDR3 has 16 residues. CDR1 is SEHNR, CDR2 FQNEAQ, per germline (reference sequence). CDR3: CASSTRQGSQFPEQFF.